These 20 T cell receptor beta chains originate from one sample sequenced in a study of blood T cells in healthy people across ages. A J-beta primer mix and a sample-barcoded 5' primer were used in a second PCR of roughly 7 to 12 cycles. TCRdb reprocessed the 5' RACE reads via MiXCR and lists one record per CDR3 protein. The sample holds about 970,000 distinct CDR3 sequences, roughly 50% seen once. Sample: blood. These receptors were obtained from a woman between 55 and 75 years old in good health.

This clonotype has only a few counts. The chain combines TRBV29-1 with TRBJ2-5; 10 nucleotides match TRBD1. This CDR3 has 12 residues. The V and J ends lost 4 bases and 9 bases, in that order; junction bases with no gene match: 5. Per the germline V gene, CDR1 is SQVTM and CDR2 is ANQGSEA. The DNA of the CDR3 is TGCAGCGTTGTGGGACAGGGGATGGCCCAGTACTTC. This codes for CSVVGQGMAQYF.

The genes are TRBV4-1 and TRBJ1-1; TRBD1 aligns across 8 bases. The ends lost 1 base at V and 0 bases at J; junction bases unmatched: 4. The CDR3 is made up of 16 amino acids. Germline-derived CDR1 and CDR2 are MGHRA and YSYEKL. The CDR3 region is CASSQGQGLMNTEAFF. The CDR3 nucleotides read TGCGCCAGCAGCCAAGGACAGGGGCTTATGAACACTGAAGCTTTCTTT.

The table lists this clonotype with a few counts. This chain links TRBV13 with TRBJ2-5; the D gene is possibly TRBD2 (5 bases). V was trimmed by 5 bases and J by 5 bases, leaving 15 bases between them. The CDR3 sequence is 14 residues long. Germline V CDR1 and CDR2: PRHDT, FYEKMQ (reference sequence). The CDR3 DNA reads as TGTGCCAGCAGCCGGACTTTGGCTTGGGAGACCCAGTACTTC. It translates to CASSRTLAWETQYF. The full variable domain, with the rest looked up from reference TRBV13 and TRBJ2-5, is AAGVIQSPRHLIKEKRETATLKCYPIPRHDTVYWYQQGPGQDPQFLISFYEKMQSDKGSIPDRFSAQQFSDYHSELNMSSLELGDSALYFCASSRTLAWETQYFGPGTRLLVL.

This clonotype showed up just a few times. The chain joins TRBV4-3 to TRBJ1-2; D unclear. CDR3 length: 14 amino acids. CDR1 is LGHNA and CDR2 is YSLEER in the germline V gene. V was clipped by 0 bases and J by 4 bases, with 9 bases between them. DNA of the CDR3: TGCGCCAGCAGCCAAGATGTCGCCCCCTATGGCTACACCTTC. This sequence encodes CASSQDVAPYGYTF.

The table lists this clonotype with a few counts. CDR3 coding DNA: TGCGCCAGCAGCCAAGAACACAGGACTAGCGCCCAAGGAGCCCAGTACTTC. It yields the protein CASSQEHRTSAQGAQYF. The chain carries TRBV4-1 and TRBJ2-5, with 9 bases lining up with TRBD2. CDR1 and CDR2 from the germline V gene are MGHRA and YSYEKL. CDR3 length: 17 amino acids. The V and J ends lost 0 bases and 9 bases, in that order; junction bases with no gene match: 14.

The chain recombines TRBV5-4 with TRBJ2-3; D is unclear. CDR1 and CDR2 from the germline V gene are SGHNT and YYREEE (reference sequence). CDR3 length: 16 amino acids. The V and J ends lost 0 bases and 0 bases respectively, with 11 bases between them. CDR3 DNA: TGTGCCAGCAGCTTGGGCGCGATAATAAGCACAGATACGCAGTATTTT. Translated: CASSLGAIISTDTQYF.

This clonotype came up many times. The CDR3 coding sequence is TGTGCCAGCAGCCCTGTCCAAAGGATGCATGGCTACACCTTC. Residues: CASSPVQRMHGYTF. The chain uses TRBV3-1 and TRBJ1-2, with D hard to call. CDR1 LGHDT and CDR2 YNNKEL come from the germline V gene (reference sequence). Trimming took off 4 bases at V and 6 bases at J, with 15 bases between the two ends. CDR3 length: 14 amino acids. Filled out from reference TRBV3-1 and TRBJ1-2, the complete variable domain reads DTAVSQTPKYLVTQMGNDKSIKCEQNLGHDTMYWYKQDSKKFLKIMFSYNNKELIINETVPNRFSPKSPDKAHLNLHINSLELGDSAVYFCASSPVQRMHGYTFGSGTRLTVV.

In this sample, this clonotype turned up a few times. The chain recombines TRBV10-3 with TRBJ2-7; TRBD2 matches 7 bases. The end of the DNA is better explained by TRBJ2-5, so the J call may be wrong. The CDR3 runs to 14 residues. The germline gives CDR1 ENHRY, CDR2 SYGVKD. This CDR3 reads CAISESAGSGTQYF. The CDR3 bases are TGTGCCATCAGTGAGTCAGCGGGATCGGGGACCCAGTACTTC.

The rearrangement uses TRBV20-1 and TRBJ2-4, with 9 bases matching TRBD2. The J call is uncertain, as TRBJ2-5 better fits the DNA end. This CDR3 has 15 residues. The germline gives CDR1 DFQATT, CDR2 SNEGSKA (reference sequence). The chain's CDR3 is CSARSWREGRETQYF. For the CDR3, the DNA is TGCAGTGCTAGATCTTGGCGGGAGGGGCGGGAGACCCAGTACTTC.

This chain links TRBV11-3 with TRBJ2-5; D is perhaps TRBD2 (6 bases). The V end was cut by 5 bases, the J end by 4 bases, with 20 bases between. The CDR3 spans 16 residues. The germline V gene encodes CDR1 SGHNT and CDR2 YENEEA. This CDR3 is CASSQGTSSWGETQYF. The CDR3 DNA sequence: TGTGCCAGCAGCCAGGGTACTAGCTCTTGGGGAGAGACCCAGTACTTC.

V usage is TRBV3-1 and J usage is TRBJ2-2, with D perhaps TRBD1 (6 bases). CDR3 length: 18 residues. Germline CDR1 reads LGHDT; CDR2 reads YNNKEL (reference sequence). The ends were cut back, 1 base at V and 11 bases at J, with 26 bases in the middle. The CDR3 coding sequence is TGTGCCAGCAGCCAAGGTACCCAGACGGGACACCGACAATTCGAGCTGTTTTTT. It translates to CASSQGTQTGHRQFELFF.

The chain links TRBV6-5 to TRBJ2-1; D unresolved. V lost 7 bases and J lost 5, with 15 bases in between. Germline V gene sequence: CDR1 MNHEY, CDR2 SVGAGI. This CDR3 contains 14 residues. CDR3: CASTRMGSNNEQFF. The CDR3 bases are TGTGCCAGCACCAGAATGGGTTCCAACAATGAGCAGTTCTTC.

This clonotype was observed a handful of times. The CDR3 DNA reads as TGTGCCAGCAGCCGTCACTACGAGCAGTACTTC. This codes for CASSRHYEQYF. The V and J genes are TRBV11-2 and TRBJ2-7; D is unclear. Trimming stripped 5 bases from V and 3 bases from J, with 5 bases between. The CDR3 extends over 11 amino acids. Germline CDR1 is SGHAT and CDR2 is FQNNGV.

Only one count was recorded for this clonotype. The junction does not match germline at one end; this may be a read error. The CDR3 reads CASSYRVGEKPFF. DNA of the CDR3: TGTGCCAGCAGCTACAGGGTCGGGGAAAAACCGTTTTTT. J is TRBJ1-4 and V is TRBV6-5, with D possibly TRBD1 on 6 matching bases. This CDR3 is 13 amino acids long. CDR1 and CDR2 from the germline V gene are MNHEY and SVGAGI.

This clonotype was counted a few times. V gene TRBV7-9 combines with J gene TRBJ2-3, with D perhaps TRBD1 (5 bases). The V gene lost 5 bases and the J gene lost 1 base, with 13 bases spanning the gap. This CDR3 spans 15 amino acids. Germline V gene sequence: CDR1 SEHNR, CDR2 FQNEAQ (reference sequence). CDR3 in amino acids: CASSLPRVGTDTQYF. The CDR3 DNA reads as TGTGCCAGCAGCCTTCCCAGGGTCGGCACAGATACGCAGTATTTT.

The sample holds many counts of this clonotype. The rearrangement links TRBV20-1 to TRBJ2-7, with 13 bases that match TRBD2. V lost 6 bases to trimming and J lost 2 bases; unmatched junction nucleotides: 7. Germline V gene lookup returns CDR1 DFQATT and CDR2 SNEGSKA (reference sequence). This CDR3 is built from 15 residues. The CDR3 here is CSAKKGTSGTYEQYF. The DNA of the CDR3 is TGCAGTGCCAAAAAAGGGACTAGCGGGACCTACGAGCAGTACTTC.

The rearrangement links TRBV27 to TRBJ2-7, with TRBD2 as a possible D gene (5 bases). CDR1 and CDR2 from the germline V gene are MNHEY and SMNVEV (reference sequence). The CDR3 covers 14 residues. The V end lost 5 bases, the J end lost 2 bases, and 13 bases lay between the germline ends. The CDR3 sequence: CASSNSGGAYEQYF. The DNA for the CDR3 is TGTGCCAGCAGTAACAGCGGAGGTGCCTACGAGCAGTACTTC.

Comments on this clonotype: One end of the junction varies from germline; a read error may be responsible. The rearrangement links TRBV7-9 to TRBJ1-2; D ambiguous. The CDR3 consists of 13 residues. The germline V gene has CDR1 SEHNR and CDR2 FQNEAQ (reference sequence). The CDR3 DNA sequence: TGTGCCGGCAGCCTCGGGGAAAGCTATGGCTACACCTTC. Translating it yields CAGSLGESYGYTF.

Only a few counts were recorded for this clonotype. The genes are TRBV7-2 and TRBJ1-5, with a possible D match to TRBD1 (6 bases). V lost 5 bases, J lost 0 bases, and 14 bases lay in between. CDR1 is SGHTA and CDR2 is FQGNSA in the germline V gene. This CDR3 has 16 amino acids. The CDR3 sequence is CASSERGTFSNQPQHF. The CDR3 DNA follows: TGTGCCAGCAGCGAGAGGGGGACCTTTAGCAATCAGCCCCAGCATTTT.

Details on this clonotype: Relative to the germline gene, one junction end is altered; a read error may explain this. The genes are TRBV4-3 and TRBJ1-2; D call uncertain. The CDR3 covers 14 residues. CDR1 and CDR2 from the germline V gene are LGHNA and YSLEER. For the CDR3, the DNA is TGCGCCAGCAGCCACCTAGGGTCTAACTATGGCCACACCTTC. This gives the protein CASSHLGSNYGHTF.